This TCR beta chain comes out of a study of T cell clones after liver transplantation. Germline V lookup: CDR1 GTSNPN, CDR2 SVGIG (reference sequence). The CDR3 sequence is 16 residues long. The V gene end was trimmed by 3 bases and the J gene end by 3 bases; junction bases not matched to a gene: 11. This clone was counted a few times. The assay was immunoSEQ multiplex PCR, and TCRdb's table has in-frame clones only and misses some. The repertoire consists of some 59,000 clones, with 60% to 80% occurring once and the leading ten covering 7.5% to 10%. Material: CD4+ T cells from blood, obtained at the 22-month timepoint. This sequence joins TRBV30 and TRBJ2-1; 7 positions agree with TRBD2. The clonotype comes from a human patient who received a liver transplant. The graft donor may have given rise to some T cells. Here the CDR3 DNA reads TGTGCCTGGAGCGCCCCTGGGGAGCGGGGCTACAATGAGCAGTTCTTC. Protein product: CAWSAPGERGYNEQFF. Together with reference TRBV30 and TRBJ2-1, the CDR3 gives the full variable domain: SQTIHQWPATLVQPVGSPLSLECTVEGTSNPNLYWYRQAAGRGLQLLFYSVGIGQISSEVPQNLSASRPQDRQFILSSKKLLLSDSGFYLCAWSAPGERGYNEQFFGPGTRLTVL.